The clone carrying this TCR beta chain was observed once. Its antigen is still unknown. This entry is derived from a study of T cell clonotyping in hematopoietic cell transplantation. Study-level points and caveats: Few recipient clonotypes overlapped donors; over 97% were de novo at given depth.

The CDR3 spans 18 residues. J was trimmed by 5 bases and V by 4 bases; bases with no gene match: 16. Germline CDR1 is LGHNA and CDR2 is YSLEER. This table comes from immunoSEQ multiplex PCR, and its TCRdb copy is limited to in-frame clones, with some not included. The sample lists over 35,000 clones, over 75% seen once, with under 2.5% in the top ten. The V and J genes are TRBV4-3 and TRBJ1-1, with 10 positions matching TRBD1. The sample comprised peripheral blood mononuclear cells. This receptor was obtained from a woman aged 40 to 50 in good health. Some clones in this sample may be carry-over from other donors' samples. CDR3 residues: CASSPVLDPGQGMTEAFF. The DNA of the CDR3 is TGCGCCAGCAGCCCGGTCCTAGACCCGGGACAGGGGATGACTGAAGCTTTCTTT.